This T cell receptor (beta chain) was sequenced in a study of T cells in Graves' hyperthyroidism and ophthalmopathy. The J segment lost 5 bases and the V segment lost 6 bases, leaving 5 bases of the junction unmatched. This CDR3 region has 13 residues. Germline V gene lookup returns CDR1 LNHDA and CDR2 SQIVND (reference sequence). Researchers amplified the TCR beta CDR3 regions from RNA transcripts. TCR CDR3 regions were first amplified by RT-PCR with HTBI primers. TCRdb reanalysed the multiplex PCR reads using MiXCR and keeps one entry per CDR3 protein. The sample carries 450,000 to 550,000 distinct CDR3 sequences, roughly a quarter recorded once.

The sample comprised blood. The receptor was derived from a woman aged 25-40 years with Graves' ophthalmopathy. The chain has TRBV19 and TRBJ2-5; 8 bases fit TRBD2. CDR3 DNA: TGTGCCAGTAGCGGGGGGGCCCTGGAGACCCAGTACTTC. It translates to CASSGGALETQYF.